This T cell receptor beta chain emerged from a study of T-cell reconstitution after alpha-beta-depleted transplantation in children. Study-wide points: Some patients' high day-60 TCRbeta diversity was traced to surviving recipient T cells and thymic progenitors. Reportedly, only several hundred clones from non-depleted graft cells drove alpha-beta T-cell counts at about two months. T-cell counts and diversity at one year following transplant were attributed mainly to newly produced T cells.

The V gene's germline CDR1 is MNHEY and CDR2 SMNVEV (reference sequence). There are 14 residues in the CDR3. V trimming: 10 bases; J trimming: 5 bases; junction bases outside the gene matches: 12. A TCRbeta library incorporating unique molecular identifiers was prepared. TCRdb independently ran MiXCR on the PCR reads; one entry per CDR3 protein. The data show 900,000 or so distinct CDR3 sequences, roughly 15% seen once. With regard to this clonotype: What it binds is unknown.

The sequence came from a male patient aged 10 to 17 who had a stem cell transplant for acute lymphoblastic leukemia, so the T cells may come from the graft donor. Specimen: PBMCs, mostly from graft donor cells, collected 360 days after TCRalphabeta/CD19-depleted stem cell transplant. The chain combines TRBV27 with TRBJ2-3, with 7 positions matching TRBD2. Here the CDR3 DNA reads TGTGCCACCAGCGGGGACCCTACCCTAGATACGCAGTATTTT. It specifies CATSGDPTLDTQYF.